This T cell receptor (beta chain) was observed in a study of blood T cell repertoires in COVID-19. Study-level background: From the United States, Italy and Spain came samples of acute and convalescent COVID-19. The analysed material was cDNA or gDNA that came from T cells, B-cell-depleted T cells, or PBMCs.

CDR1 is SSHAT and CDR2 is FNYEAQ in the germline V gene (reference sequence). CDR3 length: 15 amino acids. Study processing details: Nucleated cell counts were estimated from reference gene primer amplification. Repertoires were generated with immunoSEQ multiplex PCR, while TCRdb's copy carries only in-frame clones and drops some. The V and J calls and clone size were taken over from that table, and D and trimming were inferred from the DNA. This sample has some 120,000 clones, with 55% to 70% found just once. Only a few counts were recorded for this clone. The junction does not match germline at one end; this may be a read error.

The sample was peripheral blood. This TCR was recovered from a woman between 70 and 85 years old with acute or convalescent COVID-19. The chain couples TRBV7-7 to TRBJ2-5; maybe TRBD1 (6 bases). The CDR3, as DNA: TGTGCTAGCAGCTTAGGTCGGGGACAACAAGAGACCCAGTACTTC. Translated, it gives CASSLGRGQQETQYF.